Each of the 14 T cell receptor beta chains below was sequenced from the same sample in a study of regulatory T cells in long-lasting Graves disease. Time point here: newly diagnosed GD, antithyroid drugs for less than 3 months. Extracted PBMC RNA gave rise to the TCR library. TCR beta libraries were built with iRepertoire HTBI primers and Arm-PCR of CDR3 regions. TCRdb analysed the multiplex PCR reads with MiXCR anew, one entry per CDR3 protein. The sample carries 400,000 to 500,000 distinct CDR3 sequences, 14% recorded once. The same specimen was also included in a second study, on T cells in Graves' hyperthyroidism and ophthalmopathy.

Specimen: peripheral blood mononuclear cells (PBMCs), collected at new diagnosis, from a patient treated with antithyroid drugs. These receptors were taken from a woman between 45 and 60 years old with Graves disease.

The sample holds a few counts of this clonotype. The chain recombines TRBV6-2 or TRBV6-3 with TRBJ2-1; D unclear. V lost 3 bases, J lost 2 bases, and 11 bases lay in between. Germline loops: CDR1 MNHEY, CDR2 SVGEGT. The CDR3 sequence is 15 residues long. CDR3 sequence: CASSYAPPTYNEQFF. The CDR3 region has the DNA TGTGCCAGCAGTTATGCGCCTCCCACCTACAATGAGCAGTTCTTC.

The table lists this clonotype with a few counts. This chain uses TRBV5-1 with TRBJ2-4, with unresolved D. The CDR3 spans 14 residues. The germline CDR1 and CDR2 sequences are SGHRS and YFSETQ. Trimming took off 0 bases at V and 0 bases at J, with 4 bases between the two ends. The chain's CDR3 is CASSLDSAKNIQYF. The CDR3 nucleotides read TGCGCCAGCAGCTTGGACTCAGCCAAAAACATTCAGTACTTC.

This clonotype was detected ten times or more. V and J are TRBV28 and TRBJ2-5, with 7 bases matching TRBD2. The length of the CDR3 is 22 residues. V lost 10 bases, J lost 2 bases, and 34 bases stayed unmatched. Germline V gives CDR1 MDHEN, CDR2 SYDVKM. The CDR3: CAILPPDIFGREGIFGQETQYF. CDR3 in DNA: TGTGCCATACTACCCCCCGACATTTTCGGCAGGGAGGGGATTTTCGGACAAGAGACCCAGTACTTC.

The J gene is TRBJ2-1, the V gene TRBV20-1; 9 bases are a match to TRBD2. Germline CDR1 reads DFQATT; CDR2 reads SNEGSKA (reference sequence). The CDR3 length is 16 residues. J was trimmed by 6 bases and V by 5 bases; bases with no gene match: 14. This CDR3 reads CSAPPLSGLASNEQFF. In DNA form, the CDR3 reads TGCAGTGCTCCTCCGCTTTCGGGACTAGCATCCAATGAGCAGTTCTTC.

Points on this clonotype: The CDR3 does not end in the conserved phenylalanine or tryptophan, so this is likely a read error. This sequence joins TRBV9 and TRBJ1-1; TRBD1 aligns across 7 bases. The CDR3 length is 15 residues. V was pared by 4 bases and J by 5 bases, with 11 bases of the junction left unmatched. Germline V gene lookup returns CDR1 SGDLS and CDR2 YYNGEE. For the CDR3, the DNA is TGTGCCAGCAGCCCAGGGGGGGGGTCAGGAACTGAAGCTTTCTTA. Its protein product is CASSPGGGSGTEAFL.

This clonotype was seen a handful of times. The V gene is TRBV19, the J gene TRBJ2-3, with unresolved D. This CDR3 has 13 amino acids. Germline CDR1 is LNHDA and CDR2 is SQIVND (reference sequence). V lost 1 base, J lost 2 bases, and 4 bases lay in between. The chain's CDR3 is CASSIAYTDTQYF. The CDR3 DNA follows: TGTGCCAGTAGTATAGCCTACACAGATACGCAGTATTTT.

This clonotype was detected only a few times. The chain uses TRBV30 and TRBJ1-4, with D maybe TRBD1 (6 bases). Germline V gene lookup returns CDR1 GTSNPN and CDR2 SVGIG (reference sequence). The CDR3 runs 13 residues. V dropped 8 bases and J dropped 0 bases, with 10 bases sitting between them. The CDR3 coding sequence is TGTGCCCAAGGGGGTGCAACTAATGAAAAACTGTTTTTT. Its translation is CAQGGATNEKLFF.

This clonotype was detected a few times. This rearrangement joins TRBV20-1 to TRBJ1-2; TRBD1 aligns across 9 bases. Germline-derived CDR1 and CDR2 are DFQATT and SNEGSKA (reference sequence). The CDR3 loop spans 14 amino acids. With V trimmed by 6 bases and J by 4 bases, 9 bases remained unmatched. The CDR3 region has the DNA TGCAGTGCCAGCCCGGGACAGGGTGGCTATGGCTACACCTTC. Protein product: CSASPGQGGYGYTF.

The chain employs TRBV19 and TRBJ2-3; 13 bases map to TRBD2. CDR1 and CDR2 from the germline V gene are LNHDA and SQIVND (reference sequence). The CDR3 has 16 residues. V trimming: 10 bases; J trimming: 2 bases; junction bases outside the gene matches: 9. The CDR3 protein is CATLPGTSGITDTQYF. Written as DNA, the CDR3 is TGTGCCACTCTACCCGGGACTAGCGGGATCACAGATACGCAGTATTTT.

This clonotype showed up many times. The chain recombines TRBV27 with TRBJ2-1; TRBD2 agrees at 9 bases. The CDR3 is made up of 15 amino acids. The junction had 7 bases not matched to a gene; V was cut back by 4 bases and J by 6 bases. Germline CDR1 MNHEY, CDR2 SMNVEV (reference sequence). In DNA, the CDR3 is TGTGCCAGCAGTTCCCAGCGGGAGGAAGGCAATGAGCAGTTCTTC. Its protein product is CASSSQREEGNEQFF.

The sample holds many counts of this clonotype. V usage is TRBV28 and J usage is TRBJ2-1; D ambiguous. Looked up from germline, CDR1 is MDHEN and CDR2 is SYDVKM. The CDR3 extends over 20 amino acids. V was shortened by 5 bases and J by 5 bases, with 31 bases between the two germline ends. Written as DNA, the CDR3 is TGTGCCAGCAGTCCTCACCTGACACCTTCTCCGGCTAAATCGAACAATGAGCAGTTCTTC. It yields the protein CASSPHLTPSPAKSNNEQFF.

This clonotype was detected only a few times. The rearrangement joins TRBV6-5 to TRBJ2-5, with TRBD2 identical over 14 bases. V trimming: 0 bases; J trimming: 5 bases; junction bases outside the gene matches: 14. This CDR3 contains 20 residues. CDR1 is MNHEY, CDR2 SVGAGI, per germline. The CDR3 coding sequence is TGTGCCAGCAGTTACTCGACCGGGACTAGCGGGAGTTTAGCGCGGGAGACCCAGTACTTC. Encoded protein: CASSYSTGTSGSLARETQYF.

CDR3 DNA sequence: TGTGCCGGCGGGCGACAGGGGGACTGGAACACTGAAGCTTTCTTT. Translation gives CAGGRQGDWNTEAFF. The chain uses TRBV6-2 or TRBV6-3 and TRBJ1-1; 9 bases align to TRBD1. Looked up from germline, CDR1 is MNHEY and CDR2 is SVGEGT. This CDR3 spans 15 amino acids. V lost 11 bases, J lost 1 base, and 11 bases stayed unmatched.

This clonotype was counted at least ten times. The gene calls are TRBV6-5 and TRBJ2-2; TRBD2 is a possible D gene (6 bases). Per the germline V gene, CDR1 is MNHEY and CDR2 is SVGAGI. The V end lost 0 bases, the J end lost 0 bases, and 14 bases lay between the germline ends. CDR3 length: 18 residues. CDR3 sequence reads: CASSYSILRLANTGELFF. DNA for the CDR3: TGTGCCAGCAGTTACTCGATCTTGAGACTAGCGAACACCGGGGAGCTGTTTTTT.